This TCR beta chain appears in the sequencing data of a study of metastatic and nonmetastatic thyroid tumors. Study-level background: Repertoires of blood and of tissue (tumor or nodule) from malignant and benign thyroid patients were compared.

Thyroid surgery had not been preceded by any treatment in any patient. This CDR3 has 14 residues. With 1 base removed from V and 3 bases from J, the gap between germline ends came to 13 bases. Germline loops: CDR1 DFQATT, CDR2 SNEGSKA (reference sequence). Original handling: A classifier of distant metastasis in papillary thyroid cancer was built from CDR3 differences (across clinicopathological groups). TCRdb reanalyzed the PCR reads via MiXCR. TCRdb's processing, not the authors', yielded these V and J calls. The sample records 50,000 to 60,000 clones, about 15% being singletons. A remark on this clone: Its antigen remains unidentified.

The study's findings and limits: Reported TCR beta diversity, measured in blood and tumor, was significantly higher for malignant thyroid tumors than for benign nodules.

The sequence derives from a female donor with papillary thyroid cancer or a benign thyroid nodule (not recorded which). Some clones in this sample may be carry-over from other donors' samples. V and J are TRBV20-1 and TRBJ2-7; TRBD2 might be the D (5 bases). Sequencing input: blood. CDR3 loop: CSARARRVDYEQYF. Here the CDR3 DNA reads TGCAGTGCTAGAGCCAGGCGGGTTGACTACGAGCAGTACTTC.